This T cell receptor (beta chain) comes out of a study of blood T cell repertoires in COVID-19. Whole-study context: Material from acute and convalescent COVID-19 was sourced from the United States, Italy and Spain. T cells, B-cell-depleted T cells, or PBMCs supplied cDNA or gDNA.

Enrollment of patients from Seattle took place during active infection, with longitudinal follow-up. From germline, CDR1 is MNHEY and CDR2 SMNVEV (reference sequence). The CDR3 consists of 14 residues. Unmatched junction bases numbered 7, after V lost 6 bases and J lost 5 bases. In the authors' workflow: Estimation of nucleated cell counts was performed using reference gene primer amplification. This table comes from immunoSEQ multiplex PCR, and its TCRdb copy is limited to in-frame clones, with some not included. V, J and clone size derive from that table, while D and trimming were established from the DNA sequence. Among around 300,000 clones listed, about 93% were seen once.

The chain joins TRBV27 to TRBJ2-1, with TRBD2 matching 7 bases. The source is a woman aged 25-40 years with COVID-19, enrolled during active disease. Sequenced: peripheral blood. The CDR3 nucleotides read TGTGCCAGCAGAAGCGGGAATCTTGACAATGAGCAGTTCTTC. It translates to CASRSGNLDNEQFF.